This T cell receptor (beta chain) derives from a study of shared T cell receptors in the human thymus. Sequenced by immunoSEQ multiplex PCR; TCRdb stores in-frame clones only, minus some. The profile shows fewer than 700,000 clones, roughly 90% of them singletons. This sample also belongs to another study, concerning human thymus T cells.

Sequenced sample: thymocytes. The sequence derives from a boy younger than two with a congenital heart defect.

The CDR3 sequence: CASSYPRDEQYF. CDR3 coding DNA: TGTGCCAGCAGTTACCCGCGGGACGAGCAGTACTTC. This sequence joins TRBV6-6 and TRBJ2-7; a weak D match, TRBD2 (5 bases). V was clipped by 2 bases and J by 5 bases, with 7 bases between them. The CDR3 is 12 amino acids. The V gene's germline CDR1 is MNHNY and CDR2 SVGAGI (reference sequence).